The clone carrying this T cell receptor (beta chain) was seen repeatedly, ten times or more. RNA transcripts were the source from which TCR beta CDR3 regions were amplified. HTBI primers were used in a first-round RT-PCR, which preceded a second-round multiplex PCR. TCRdb ran MiXCR on the multiplex PCR reads and lists one entry per CDR3 protein. The table has 200,000 to 250,000 distinct CDR3 sequences, around a fifth seen once. The data stem from a study of Graves' ophthalmopathy and Graves' hyperthyroidism. Germline CDR1 MGHRA, CDR2 YSYEKL. The ends lost 6 bases at V and 1 base at J; junction bases unmatched: 11. This CDR3 region has 16 residues.

Sequencing was carried out using peripheral blood. The TCR sequence derives from a woman aged 45 to 65 with Graves' ophthalmopathy. The rearrangement joins TRBV4-1 to TRBJ1-1; 7 nucleotides match TRBD1. The CDR3 DNA follows: TGCGCCAGCAGTTCGGGGAAGGGGGCGACGAACACTGAAGCTTTCTTT. This translates into CASSSGKGATNTEAFF.